This T cell receptor (beta chain) was sequenced for a study of blood T cell repertoires in COVID-19. Study-level information: The origin of the acute and convalescent COVID-19 samples was the United States, Italy and Spain.

The germline V gene encodes CDR1 SNHLY and CDR2 FYNNEI. CDR3 length equals 15 residues. With V trimmed by 6 bases and J by 6 bases, 10 bases remained unmatched. Repertoires were generated with immunoSEQ multiplex PCR, while TCRdb's copy carries only in-frame clones and drops some. The data show around 250,000 clones, with roughly 84% seen just once and about 1.5% held by the top ten. Sequencing was carried out using peripheral blood. V is TRBV2 and J is TRBJ2-2, with 7 positions matching TRBD1. This receptor was taken from a woman aged 35 to 49 who had recovered from COVID-19. The CDR3 protein is CASRPDRAPAGELFF. In nucleotides, the CDR3 is TGTGCCAGCAGACCTGACAGGGCGCCGGCCGGGGAGCTGTTTTTT.